The clone carrying this T cell receptor beta chain appeared many times. No antigen is known for it. This entry is derived from a study of Graves' ophthalmopathy and Graves' hyperthyroidism. As for the study in general: Ophthalmopathy not arising within 18 months of follow-up defined hyperthyroidism as stable. Findings and caveats of the study: Ophthalmopathy progression predictions by the model showed nearly 75% specificity and roughly 71% sensitivity.

For repertoire sequencing, the TCR beta CDR3 regions were amplified from RNA transcripts. HTBI primers were employed in first-round RT-PCR, then a second-round multiplex PCR followed. TCRdb called the multiplex PCR reads again in MiXCR, with one record for every CDR3 protein. The top ten clones hold 11% of a sample with more than 1,000,000 distinct CDR3 sequences, 35% to 40% of them seen once. This CDR3 comprises 13 residues. V lost 2 bases to trimming and J lost 14 bases, with 16 bases between them. Germline V gene lookup returns CDR1 DFQATT and CDR2 SNEGSKA (reference sequence). If patients had other autoimmune diseases, uncontrolled infections, pregnancy or lactation, they were excluded.

V usage is TRBV20-1 and J usage is TRBJ1-6; D unresolved. Source material: peripheral blood or thyroid tissue (not recorded which). The receptor's source is an adult man with Graves' hyperthyroidism. CDR3 in amino acids: CSARNQALAALHF. The CDR3 DNA reads as TGCAGTGCTAGAAACCAGGCCCTTGCTGCCCTCCACTTT.